This T cell receptor beta chain was recovered during a study of Ad26.COV2.S vaccination and SARS-CoV-2 variants. Study in general: Donor was one of the participants in the Ad26.COV2.S arm of the COV1001 trial.

As for this clone: Its antigen is not known.

Notes on the study in general: Those who received the vaccine showed greater spike-specific TCR breadth than those given placebo.

Treatment denoted: roughly 19 received Ad26.COV2.S at low or high dose, single or two shots; five or six received placebo; per-sample allocation not given. The samples date from day 63 after the first vaccine or placebo injection. Profiled with immunoSEQ multiplex PCR; TCRdb holds only in-frame clones, not every one. The sample carries 350,000 to 500,000 clones, roughly 90% recorded once. The clonotype originates from a person between 18 and 65 years old who received the Ad26.COV2.S COVID-19 vaccine or a placebo. The input for sequencing was peripheral blood, taken in a trial of Ad26.COV2.S vaccine versus placebo.

The CDR3 region has the DNA TGTGCCAGCAGTTCGGGCCCCGGACGGACTGAAGCTTTCTTT. Residues: CASSSGPGRTEAFF. The chain has TRBV6-5 and TRBJ1-1; D remains ambiguous. The CDR3 has 14 residues. V lost 4 bases and J lost 5, with 14 bases in between. The V gene's germline CDR1 is MNHEY and CDR2 SVGAGI.